This TCR beta chain came from a study of CD8+CD57+ T cells in acquired aplastic anemia. Background on the study: DNA from sorted CD4+ and CD8+ cells averaged 3.2 ug. Healthy donors had, on average, around 10 million reads for their CD4+ cells.

Study observations and caveats: Overlapping CD8+ CDR3 repertoires of patients and controls contained some 30 shared sequences. The study found no significant CD8+ Simpson's diversity difference between patients and controls.

The template used for profiling TCR beta VDJ and CDR3 was genomic DNA. Each CDR3 protein is one row after TCRdb ran MiXCR on the reads. The data contain approximately 160,000 distinct CDR3 sequences, roughly 45% of them singletons. This clonotype was detected only once. Its antigen is as yet unknown. Germline V gene data show CDR1 as DFQATT and CDR2 as SNEGSKA (reference sequence). The CDR3 sequence is 12 residues long. V dropped 3 bases and J dropped 1 base, with 6 bases sitting between them. This chain links TRBV20-1 with TRBJ1-1; D unresolved. This TCR derives from a human donor in good health. Source material: sorted CD4+, CD8+, or CD8+CD57+ T cells (not recorded which) from PBMCs. CDR3 loop: CSARTGNTEAFF. For the CDR3, the DNA is TGCAGTGCTAGGACGGGGAACACTGAAGCTTTCTTT.